This TCR beta chain was captured in a study of shared clonotypes between healthy human individuals. The CDR3 is 15 amino acids. Germline V gene data show CDR1 as MNHEY and CDR2 as SVGAGI. The junction had 2 bases not matched to a gene; V was cut back by 2 bases and J by 3 bases. Naive CD8 cells were CD45RO-negative, positively selected for CCR7, excluding terminally differentiated effector memory CD45RA+ cells. TCRdb keeps only in-frame clones here, not all; method: immunoSEQ multiplex PCR. The repertoire consists of about 2,200,000 clones, with 85% to 95% occurring once and the leading ten covering under 2%.

This rearrangement joins TRBV6-5 to TRBJ2-3, with 10 bases that match TRBD1. This clonotype was obtained from a man between 18 and 35 years old in good health. Some clones in this sample may be carry-over from other donors' samples. Input material: naive CD8+ T cells from PBMCs. CDR3: CASSYTGQGTDTQYF. The CDR3 DNA reads TGTGCCAGCAGTTACACGGGACAGGGGACAGATACGCAGTATTTT.